A single sample is the source of the 14 T cell receptor beta chains below, sequenced in a study of T cell responses to AZD1222 COVID-19 vaccine. Sequencing used immunoSEQ multiplex PCR; TCRdb keeps in-frame clones, though not all of them. Of approximately 89,000 clones listed, roughly 84% are singletons. The sequencing here drew on peripheral blood, taken 28 days after the second AZD1222 dose. These receptors originate from an adult who received the AZD1222 COVID-19 vaccine.

This chain links TRBV7-2 with TRBJ1-1; the D gene is possibly TRBD1 (6 bases). Trimming shortened V by 4 bases and J by 5 bases, and 17 bases separated the two germline ends. The CDR3 has 15 residues. Germline loops: CDR1 SGHTA, CDR2 FQGNSA. CDR3 sequence (DNA): TGTGCCAGCAGCTCCCCACAGGGAGGTCGGACTGAAGCTTTCTTT. Protein product: CASSSPQGGRTEAFF.

V is TRBV7-3 and J is TRBJ1-1; no clear D. Looked up from germline, CDR1 is SGHTA and CDR2 is FQGTGA. Trimming took off 5 bases at V and 5 bases at J, with 15 bases between the two ends. The CDR3 loop spans 14 amino acids. The CDR3 protein is CASSGAVRKTEAFF. In DNA form, the CDR3 reads TGTGCCAGCAGCGGAGCCGTAAGGAAGACTGAAGCTTTCTTT.

In regard to this clone: This sample includes further DNA sequences coding for the same CDR3. The chain combines TRBV2 with TRBJ1-1; D is ambiguous. From germline, CDR1 is SNHLY and CDR2 FYNNEI. This CDR3 is built from 14 residues. The ends were cut back, 3 bases at V and 0 bases at J, with 8 bases in the middle. The CDR3 coding sequence is TGTGCCAGCAGTGACCCAACCATGAACACTGAAGCTTTCTTT. This codes for CASSDPTMNTEAFF. Complete variable domain (other parts from reference TRBV2 and TRBJ1-1): EPEVTQTPSHQVTQMGQEVILRCVPISNHLYFYWYRQILGQKVEFLVSFYNNEISEKSEIFDDQFSVERPDGSNFTLKIRSTKLEDSAMYFCASSDPTMNTEAFFGQGTRLTVV.

Only one count was recorded for this clone. The chain joins TRBV28 to TRBJ2-7, with 7 bases aligning to TRBD1. V shed 5 bases and J 3 bases; nucleotides not matched to a gene: 7. CDR1 and CDR2 (germline): MDHEN, SYDVKM. This CDR3 spans 14 amino acids. CDR3 sequence (DNA): TGTGCCAGCAGTCCGACCCACAGGGGCTACGAGCAGTACTTC. Translation: CASSPTHRGYEQYF.

This sequence joins TRBV19 and TRBJ1-4; tentative D call: TRBD1 (6 bases). The CDR3 consists of 14 residues. In germline, CDR1 is LNHDA, CDR2 SQIVND (reference sequence). Trimming stripped 5 bases from V and 0 bases from J, with 7 bases between. The CDR3 loop is CASSDRTTNEKLFF. The CDR3 DNA reads as TGTGCCAGTAGTGACAGGACAACTAATGAAAAACTGTTTTTT.

J is TRBJ2-5 and V is TRBV7-2; D gene unclear. Trimming left V 5 bases short and J 0 bases short, with 4 bases between. The germline V gene has CDR1 SGHTA and CDR2 FQGNSA. The CDR3 is made up of 12 amino acids. The CDR3 spells CASSQYQETQYF. Written as DNA, the CDR3 is TGTGCCAGCAGCCAGTACCAAGAGACCCAGTACTTC. Drawing the rest from reference TRBV7-2 and TRBJ2-5, the complete variable domain is GAGVSQSPSNKVTEKGKDVELRCDPISGHTALYWYRQSLGQGLEFLIYFQGNSAPDKSGLPSDRFSAERTGGSVSTLTIQRTQQEDSAVYLCASSQYQETQYFGPGTRLLVL.

In DNA form, the CDR3 reads TGTGCCAGCAGTCTTATTAATAAGAACACTGAAGCTTTCTTT. This sequence encodes CASSLINKNTEAFF. The rearrangement joins TRBV27 to TRBJ1-1; D unresolved. V was trimmed by 5 bases and J by 1 base, leaving 11 bases between them. The CDR3 spans 14 residues. Per the germline V gene, CDR1 is MNHEY and CDR2 is SMNVEV (reference sequence).

The genes are TRBV5-1 and TRBJ1-4; D is unclear. The CDR3 is 14 amino acids. The V gene lost 4 bases and the J gene lost 7 bases, with 14 bases spanning the gap. Germline lookup yields CDR1 SGHRS and CDR2 YFSETQ. The CDR3 nucleotides are TGCGCCAGCAGCCCGGGCCTTGGCGCTGAAAAACTGTTTTTT. This codes for CASSPGLGAEKLFF.

The chain recombines TRBV5-8 with TRBJ1-5; TRBD1 agrees at 10 bases. CDR1 SGHTS and CDR2 YDEGEE come from the germline V gene. There are 15 residues in the CDR3. J was trimmed by 7 bases and V by 4 bases; bases with no gene match: 8. The CDR3 is CASSAGTGERQPQHF. The CDR3 DNA follows: TGTGCCAGCAGCGCTGGGACAGGGGAGCGCCAGCCCCAGCATTTT.

This clone appeared a few times. This chain joins TRBV20-1 and TRBJ2-7; 9 bases fit TRBD1. V lost 8 bases to trimming and J lost 4 bases; unmatched junction nucleotides: 3. The CDR3 totals 11 residues. Germline-derived CDR1 and CDR2 are DFQATT and SNEGSKA (reference sequence). The CDR3 is CSRQGGYEQYF. The CDR3 DNA reads TGCAGTCGACAGGGGGGTTACGAGCAGTACTTC.

V usage is TRBV6-5 and J usage is TRBJ1-1; D might be TRBD1 (6 bases). This CDR3 is 14 amino acids long. Trimming took 4 bases from V and 4 from J, leaving 13 bases between them. Germline CDR1 MNHEY, CDR2 SVGAGI. CDR3 loop: CASSLGAPSTEAFF. CDR3 in DNA: TGTGCCAGCAGTTTGGGGGCGCCTAGCACTGAAGCTTTCTTT.

This clone was detected many times. V usage is TRBV19 and J usage is TRBJ2-3, with D perhaps assigned TRBD1 or TRBD2 (5 bases each). CDR3 length: 16 amino acids. Germline CDR1 LNHDA, CDR2 SQIVND (reference sequence). Trimming shortened V by 5 bases and J by 2 bases, and 17 bases separated the two germline ends. The chain's CDR3 is CASSARDGAATDTQYF. CDR3 DNA: TGTGCCAGTAGTGCTCGGGACGGGGCAGCCACAGATACGCAGTATTTT.

Here the CDR3 DNA reads TGTGCCAGCAGTTTCGGGGGAGGGGGCCGCACAGATACGCAGTATTTT. Its translation is CASSFGGGGRTDTQYF. The chain joins TRBV6-5 to TRBJ2-3; D could derive from TRBD1 or TRBD2 (7 bases each). Germline V gene sequence: CDR1 MNHEY, CDR2 SVGAGI. V lost 4 bases and J 1 base, leaving 15 bases between the germline ends. CDR3 length equals 16 residues.

The V gene is TRBV21-1, the J gene TRBJ2-7; TRBD2, as called in the table, went unchecked against the DNA. TRBV21-1 is annotated as a pseudogene. The CDR3 is made up of 19 amino acids. In DNA, the CDR3 is TGTGCCAGCAGCAAAGGGGGACTCTCACTAGCGGGAAGTATCTACGAGCAGTACTTC. Protein: CASSKGGLSLAGSIYEQYF.